This T cell receptor beta chain was retrieved from a study of shared clonotypes between healthy human individuals. The CDR3 contains 14 residues. Trimming cost V 4 bases and J 4 bases; bases outside gene matches: 6. The germline V gene encodes CDR1 SGHRS and CDR2 YFSETQ. As concerns this clone: Its cognate antigen is unknown.

Into CD45RA+ naive and CD45RA-negative memory subsets, the CD4+ cells were split. The repertoire was sequenced with immunoSEQ multiplex PCR; TCRdb's copy has only in-frame clones and lacks some. The sample holds around 1.4 million clones, around 98.5% seen once. Notes on the study in general: Only blood underwent sampling, and tissue repertoires likely differ.

The material sequenced was naive CD4+ T cells sorted from blood. Subset denoted: CD45RA+ positively selected. The source of this sequence is a man aged 25 to 40 in good health. V and J are TRBV5-1 and TRBJ2-5; TRBD2 matches 8 bases. This CDR3 is CASSPGTSPETQYF. For the CDR3, the DNA is TGCGCCAGCAGCCCCGGGACTAGTCCAGAGACCCAGTACTTC.